Included here is one TCR beta chain sequence, with context. Antigen unknown. Vbeta (60) and Jbeta (13) primers were used in the PCR. TCRdb keeps only in-frame clones here, not all; method: immunoSEQ multiplex PCR. The repertoire holds approximately 150,000 clones, about four fifths seen once, with just over 4.5% in the top ten. This record comes from a study of cytomegalovirus exposure and HLA in healthy donors. Findings of the study overall: Indistinguishable V segments such as TRBV6-2 and TRBV6-3 were excluded.

Trimming took 5 bases from V and 0 from J; bases not matched to a gene: 6. The CDR3 totals 15 residues. Germline CDR1 is SEHNR and CDR2 is FQNEAQ (reference sequence). The specimen sequenced was PBMCs. The J gene is TRBJ2-7, the V gene TRBV7-9, with 8 bases lining up with TRBD1. The clonotype originates from a man aged 35 to 55 in good health and CMV-seronegative. As DNA, the CDR3 is TGTGCCAGCAGCACCGGGACAGGTCGCTCCTACGAGCAGTACTTC. Protein sequence: CASSTGTGRSYEQYF.